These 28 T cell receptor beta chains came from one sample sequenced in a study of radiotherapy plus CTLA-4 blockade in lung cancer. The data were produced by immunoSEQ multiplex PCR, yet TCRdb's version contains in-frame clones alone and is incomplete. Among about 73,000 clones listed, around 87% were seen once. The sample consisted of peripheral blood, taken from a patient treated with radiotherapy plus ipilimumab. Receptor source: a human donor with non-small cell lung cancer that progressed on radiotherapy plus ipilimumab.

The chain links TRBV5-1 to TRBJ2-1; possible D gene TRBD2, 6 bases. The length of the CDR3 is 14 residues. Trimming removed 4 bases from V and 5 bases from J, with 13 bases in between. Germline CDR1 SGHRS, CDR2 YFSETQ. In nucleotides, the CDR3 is TGCGCCAGCAGCCCGGGACTTCTTAACAATGAGCAGTTCTTC. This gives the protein CASSPGLLNNEQFF.

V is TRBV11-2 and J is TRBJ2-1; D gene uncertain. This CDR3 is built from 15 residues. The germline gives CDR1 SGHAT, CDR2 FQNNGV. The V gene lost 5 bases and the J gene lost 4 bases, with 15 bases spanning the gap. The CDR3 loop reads CASSTRPVGYNEQFF. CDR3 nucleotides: TGTGCCAGCAGCACCCGTCCTGTGGGGTACAATGAGCAGTTCTTC. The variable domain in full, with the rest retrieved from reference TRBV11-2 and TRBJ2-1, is EAGVAQSPRYKIIEKRQSVAFWCNPISGHATLYWYQQILGQGPKLLIQFQNNGVVDDSQLPKDRFSAERLKGVDSTLKIQPAKLEDSAVYLCASSTRPVGYNEQFFGPGTRLTVL.

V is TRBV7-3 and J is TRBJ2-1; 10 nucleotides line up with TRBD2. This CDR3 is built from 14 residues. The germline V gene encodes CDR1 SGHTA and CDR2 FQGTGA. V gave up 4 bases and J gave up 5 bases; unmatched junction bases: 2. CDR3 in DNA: TGTGCCAGCAGCTCTAGCGGGGGTCACAATGAGCAGTTCTTC. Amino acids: CASSSSGGHNEQFF.

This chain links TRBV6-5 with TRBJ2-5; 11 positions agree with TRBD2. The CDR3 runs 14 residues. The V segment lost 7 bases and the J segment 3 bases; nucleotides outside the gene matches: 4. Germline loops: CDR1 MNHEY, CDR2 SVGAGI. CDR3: CASNQGLAEETQYF. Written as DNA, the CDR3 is TGTGCCAGCAACCAGGGACTAGCGGAAGAGACCCAGTACTTC.

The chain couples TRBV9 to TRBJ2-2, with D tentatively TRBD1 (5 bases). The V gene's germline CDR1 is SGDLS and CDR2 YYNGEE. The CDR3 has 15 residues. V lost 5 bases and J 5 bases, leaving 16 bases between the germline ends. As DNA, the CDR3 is TGTGCCAGCAGAACCACGGACCAGGGAACCGGGGAGCTGTTTTTT. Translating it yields CASRTTDQGTGELFF.

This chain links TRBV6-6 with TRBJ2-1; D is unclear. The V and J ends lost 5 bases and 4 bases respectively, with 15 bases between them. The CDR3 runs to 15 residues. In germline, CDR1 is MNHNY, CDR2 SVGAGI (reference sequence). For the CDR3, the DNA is TGTGCCAGCAGTCCTCCTCCAGAAATATACAATGAGCAGTTCTTC. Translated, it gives CASSPPPEIYNEQFF.

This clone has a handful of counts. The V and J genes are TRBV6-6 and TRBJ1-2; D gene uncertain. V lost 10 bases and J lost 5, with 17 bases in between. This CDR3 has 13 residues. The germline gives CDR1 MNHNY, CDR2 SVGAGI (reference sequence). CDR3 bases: TGTGCCACTCGGACTCCCATGGGATATGGCTACACCTTC. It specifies CATRTPMGYGYTF.

The CDR3 loop reads CASQGLAGLMAEQYV. The CDR3 nucleotides read TGTGCCAGCCAGGGTTTAGCGGGACTAATGGCCGAGCAGTACGTC. This sequence joins TRBV6-1 and TRBJ2-7; 8 bases are shared with TRBD2. The length of the CDR3 is 15 residues. V shed 8 bases, J shed 6 bases, and the junction held 15 bases outside the gene matches. In germline, CDR1 is MNHNS, CDR2 SASEGT.

The CDR3 region is CASSARQGWAETQYF. The CDR3 DNA reads TGTGCCAGCAGCGCCCGACAGGGTTGGGCGGAGACCCAGTACTTC. The rearrangement uses TRBV9 and TRBJ2-5; 7 nucleotides agree with TRBD1. This CDR3 region has 15 residues. CDR1 and CDR2 from the germline V gene are SGDLS and YYNGEE. The trim removed 3 bases at V and 5 bases at J, leaving 10 bases unmatched.

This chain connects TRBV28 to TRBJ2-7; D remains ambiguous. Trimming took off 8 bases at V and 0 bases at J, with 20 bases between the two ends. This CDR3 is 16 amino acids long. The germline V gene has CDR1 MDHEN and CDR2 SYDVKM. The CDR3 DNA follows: TGTGCCAGCCCTCCCACTCACCCCACGAGCTCCTACGAGCAGTACGTC. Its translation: CASPPTHPTSSYEQYV.

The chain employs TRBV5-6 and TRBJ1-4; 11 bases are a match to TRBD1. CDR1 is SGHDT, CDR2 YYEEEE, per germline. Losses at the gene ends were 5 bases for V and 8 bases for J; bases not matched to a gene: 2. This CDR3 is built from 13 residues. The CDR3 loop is CASRRTGGEKLFF. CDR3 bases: TGTGCCAGCAGGCGGACAGGGGGCGAAAAACTGTTTTTT.

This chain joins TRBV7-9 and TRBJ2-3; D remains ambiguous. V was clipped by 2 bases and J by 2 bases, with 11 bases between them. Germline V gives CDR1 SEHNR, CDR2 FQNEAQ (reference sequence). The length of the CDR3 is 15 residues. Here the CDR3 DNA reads TGTGCCAGCAGCTTATCGGACGGCCACACAGATACGCAGTATTTT. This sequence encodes CASSLSDGHTDTQYF. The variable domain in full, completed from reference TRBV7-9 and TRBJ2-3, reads DTGVSQNPRHKITKRGQNVTFRCDPISEHNRLYWYRQTLGQGPEFLTYFQNEAQLEKSRLLSDRFSAERPKGSFSTLEIQRTEQGDSAMYLCASSLSDGHTDTQYFGPGTRLTVL.

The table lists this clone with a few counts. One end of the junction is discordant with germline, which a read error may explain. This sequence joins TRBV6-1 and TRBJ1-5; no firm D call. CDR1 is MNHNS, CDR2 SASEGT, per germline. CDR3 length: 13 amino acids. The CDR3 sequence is CASSEGLNQPQHF. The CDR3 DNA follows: TGTGCCAGCAGCGAAGGGCTCAATCAGCCCCAGCATTTT.

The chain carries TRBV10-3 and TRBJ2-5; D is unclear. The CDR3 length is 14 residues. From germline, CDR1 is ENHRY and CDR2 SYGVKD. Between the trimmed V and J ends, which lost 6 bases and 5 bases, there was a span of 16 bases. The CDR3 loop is CAISDVIGWETQYF. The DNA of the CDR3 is TGTGCCATCAGCGATGTCATTGGGTGGGAGACCCAGTACTTC.

The chain's CDR3 is CASSASSLRVIQYF. DNA of the CDR3: TGTGCCAGCAGTGCGAGCTCTCTCCGGGTCATTCAGTACTTC. This chain uses TRBV6-1 with TRBJ2-4; no clear D gene. V lost 4 bases to trimming and J lost 9 bases, with 16 bases between them. Per germline, CDR1 MNHNS and CDR2 SASEGT. The CDR3 has 14 amino acids.

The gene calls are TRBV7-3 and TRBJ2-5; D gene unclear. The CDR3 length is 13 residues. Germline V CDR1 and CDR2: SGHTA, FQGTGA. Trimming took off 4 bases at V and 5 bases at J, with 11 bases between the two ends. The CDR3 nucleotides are TGTGCCAGCAGCTCGACTCAGGTGGAGACCCAGTACTTC. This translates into CASSSTQVETQYF.

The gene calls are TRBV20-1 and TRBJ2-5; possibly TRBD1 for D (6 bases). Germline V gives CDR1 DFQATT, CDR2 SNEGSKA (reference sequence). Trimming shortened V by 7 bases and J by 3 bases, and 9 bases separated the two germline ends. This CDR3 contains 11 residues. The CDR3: CSVRQEETQYF. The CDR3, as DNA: TGCAGTGTGAGACAGGAAGAGACCCAGTACTTC.

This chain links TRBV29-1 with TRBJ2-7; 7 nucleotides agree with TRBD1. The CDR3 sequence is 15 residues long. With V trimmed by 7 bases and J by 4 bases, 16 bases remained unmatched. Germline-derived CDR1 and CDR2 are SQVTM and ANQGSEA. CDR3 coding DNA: TGCAGCGCCGCCGGGACAGCGAACAAACCTTACGAGCAGTACTTC. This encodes CSAAGTANKPYEQYF.

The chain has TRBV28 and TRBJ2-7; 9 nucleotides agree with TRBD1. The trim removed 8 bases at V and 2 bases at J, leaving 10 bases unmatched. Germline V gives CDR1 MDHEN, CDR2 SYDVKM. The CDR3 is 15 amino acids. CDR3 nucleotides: TGTGCCAGCCGCTCCGCCAGGGACAGGGCCTACGAGCAGTACTTC. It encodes CASRSARDRAYEQYF.

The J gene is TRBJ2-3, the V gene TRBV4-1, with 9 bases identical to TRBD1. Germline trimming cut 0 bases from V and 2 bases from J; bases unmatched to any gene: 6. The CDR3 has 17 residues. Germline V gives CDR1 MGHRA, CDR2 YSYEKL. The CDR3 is CASSQEETGGFTDTQYF. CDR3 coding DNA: TGCGCCAGCAGCCAAGAAGAGACAGGGGGATTCACAGATACGCAGTATTTT.

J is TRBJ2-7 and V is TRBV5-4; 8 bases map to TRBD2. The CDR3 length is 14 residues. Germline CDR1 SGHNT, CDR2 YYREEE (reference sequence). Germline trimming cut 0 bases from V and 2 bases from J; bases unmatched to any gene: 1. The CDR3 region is CASSLGGGTYEQYF. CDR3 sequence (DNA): TGTGCCAGCAGCTTGGGCGGGGGGACCTACGAGCAGTACTTC. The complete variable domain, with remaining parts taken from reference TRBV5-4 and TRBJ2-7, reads ETGVTQSPTHLIKTRGQQVTLRCSSQSGHNTVSWYQQALGQGPQFIFQYYREEENGRGNFPPRFSGLQFPNYSSELNVNALELDDSALYLCASSLGGGTYEQYFGPGTRLTVT.

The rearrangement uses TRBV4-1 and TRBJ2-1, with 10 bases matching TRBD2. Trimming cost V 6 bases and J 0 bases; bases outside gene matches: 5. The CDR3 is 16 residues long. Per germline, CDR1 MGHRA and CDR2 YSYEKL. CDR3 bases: TGCGCCAGCAGACCGTTAGCGGGAGGCTCCTACAATGAGCAGTTCTTC. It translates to CASRPLAGGSYNEQFF.

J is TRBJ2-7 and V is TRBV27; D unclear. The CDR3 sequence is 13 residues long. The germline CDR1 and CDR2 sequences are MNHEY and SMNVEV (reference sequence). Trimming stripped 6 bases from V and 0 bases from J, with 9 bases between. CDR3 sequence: CASRLTPSYEQYF. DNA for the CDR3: TGTGCCAGCAGACTCACCCCCTCCTACGAGCAGTACTTC.

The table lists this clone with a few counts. CDR3 bases: TGTGCCTGGAGTGTAGGTGGGAAAAAGACCCAGTACTTC. As protein: CAWSVGGKKTQYF. The gene calls are TRBV30 and TRBJ2-5, with D hard to call. With 0 bases removed from V and 6 bases from J, the gap between germline ends came to 11 bases. This CDR3 region has 13 residues. The germline V gene has CDR1 GTSNPN and CDR2 SVGIG (reference sequence).

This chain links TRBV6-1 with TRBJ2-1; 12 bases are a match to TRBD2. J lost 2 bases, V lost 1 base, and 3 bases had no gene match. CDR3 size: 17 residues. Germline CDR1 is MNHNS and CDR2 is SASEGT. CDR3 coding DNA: TGTGCCAGCAGTGAAGTAGGACTAGCGGGAACCTACAATGAGCAGTTCTTC. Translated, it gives CASSEVGLAGTYNEQFF.

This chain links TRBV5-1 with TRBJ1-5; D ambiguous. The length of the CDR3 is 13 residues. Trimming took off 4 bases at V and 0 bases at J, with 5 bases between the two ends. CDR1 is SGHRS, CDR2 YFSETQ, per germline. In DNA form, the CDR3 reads TGCGCCAGCAGCCCAGATAGCAATCAGCCCCAGCATTTT. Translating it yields CASSPDSNQPQHF.

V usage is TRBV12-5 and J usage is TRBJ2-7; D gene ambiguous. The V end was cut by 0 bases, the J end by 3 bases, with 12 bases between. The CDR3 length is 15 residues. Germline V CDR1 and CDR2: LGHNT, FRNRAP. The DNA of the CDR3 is TGTGCTAGTGGTTTGGTTACCTCGTCAAACTACGAGCAGTACGTC. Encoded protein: CASGLVTSSNYEQYV.

The CDR3 coding sequence is TGTGCCAGCAGTGATGGGGGGCCCTACGAGCAGTACTTC. Amino acid sequence: CASSDGGPYEQYF. V and J are TRBV2 and TRBJ2-7, with D possibly being TRBD1 or TRBD2 (6 bases each). This CDR3 spans 13 amino acids. Germline CDR1 reads SNHLY; CDR2 reads FYNNEI. Trimming cost V 3 bases and J 2 bases, with 8 bases left between them.